The rows below give T cell receptor beta chains drawn from one sample of a study of T-cell reconstitution after alpha-beta-depleted transplantation in children. From the PCR reads, TCRdb called clonotypes with MiXCR, one entry per CDR3 protein. The data hold roughly 340,000 distinct CDR3 sequences, with around 16% observed a single time. Material: PBMCs, mostly from graft donor cells, obtained 360 days after TCRalphabeta/CD19-depleted stem cell transplant. The receptors derive from a male patient under 10 years old who had a stem cell transplant for acute lymphoblastic leukemia, so the T cells may come from the graft donor. Both conserved end residues are part of each CDR3. A D gene is named only where the DNA matches it firmly. A clone size is listed for some rows: how often the clone was seen (once, few, many), or a class if it is expanded.

V gene	D gene	clone size	J gene	CDR3 DNA	CDR3 protein
TRBV24-1	TRBD1	-	TRBJ1-5	TGTGCCACCAGTGACCGGGACAGGGATCAGCCCCAGCATTTT	CATSDRDRDQPQHF
TRBV9	-	-	TRBJ2-1	TGTGCCAGCAGCGTAGAGGGATGGAGCTCCTACAATGAGCAGTTCTTC	CASSVEGWSSYNEQFF
TRBV4-3	TRBD2	few	TRBJ2-7	TGCGCCAGCAGCCTGGAACTAACTAGCGGATACGAGCAGTACTTC	CASSLELTSGYEQYF
TRBV20-1	TRBD1	-	TRBJ2-7	TGCAGTGCTACAGGGGGCTTCTGGTACGAGCAGTACTTC	CSATGGFWYEQYF
TRBV7-2	-	-	TRBJ2-3	TGTGCCAGCAGCCTTACCCGCGACTACCACAAGCAGTATTTT	CASSLTRDYHKQYF
TRBV28	-	-	TRBJ1-6	TGTGCCAGCAGTTCAGATGGGACCTCCCCTTTGGTTGATTCACCCCTCCACTTT	CASSSDGTSPLVDSPLHF
TRBV5-1	-	-	TRBJ2-1	TGCGCCAGCAGCTTTCAGGCACCAAGGGCGGGAACCTACAATGAGCAGTTCTTC	CASSFQAPRAGTYNEQFF
TRBV4-3	-	-	TRBJ2-1	TGCGCCAGCAGCCAAGATAGAAGGGCGACGCCCTTCTTC	CASSQDRRATPFF
TRBV28	-	-	TRBJ2-2	TGTGCCAGCAGCCTTCGACTACCTCTCTTGAGGGAGCTGTTTTTT	CASSLRLPLLRELFF
TRBV5-1	-	-	TRBJ2-3	TGCGCCAGCAGTTCCAGCGGGCATAGCACAGATACGCAGTATTTT	CASSSSGHSTDTQYF
TRBV7-9	-	many	TRBJ2-5	TGTGCCAGCAGCGCTCTGGGTGGACAAGAGACCCAGTACTTC	CASSALGGQETQYF
TRBV9	-	many	TRBJ1-3	TGTGCCAGCAGCGTAGACGGGAACGGCAGAAACACCATATATTTT	CASSVDGNGRNTIYF
TRBV5-1	TRBD2	-	TRBJ2-1	TGCGCCAGCAGCACAAAAACCGGGACTAGCGCCCTTGGTGAGCAGTTCTTC	CASSTKTGTSALGEQFF
TRBV29-1	TRBD1	many	TRBJ1-2	TGCAGCGCAAGGACAGGGACTGGCTACACCTTC	CSARTGTGYTF
TRBV20-1	TRBD1	-	TRBJ1-1	TGCAGTGCTACCAAACCGACAGGGAGGGACACTGAAGCTTTCTTT	CSATKPTGRDTEAFF
TRBV20-1	TRBD2	few	TRBJ2-3	TGCAGTGCTAGGTCGGGGACTAGCGGAAGGTCAGATACGCAGTATTTT	CSARSGTSGRSDTQYF
TRBV12-3/TRBV12-4	TRBD2	few	TRBJ2-7	TGTGCCAGCAGTCCGCTAGCGGGAGGGGGCTACGAGCAGTACTTC	CASSPLAGGGYEQYF
TRBV5-1	TRBD2	-	TRBJ2-7	TGCGCCAGCAGCTTGGCGCGGCTAGCGGACGAGCATTACTTC	CASSLARLADEHYF
TRBV6-7	-	-	TRBJ2-1	TGTGCCAGCAGTTACAACAGGGTCAATGAGCAGTTCTTC	CASSYNRVNEQFF
TRBV28	TRBD1	many	TRBJ1-5	TGTGCCAGCAGTTTATGGACAGGGCGGGATCAGCCCCAGCATTTT	CASSLWTGRDQPQHF
TRBV29-1	-	-	TRBJ2-3	TGCAACGTTGCCCGACTCCTCTCAACAGATACGCAGTATTTT	CNVARLLSTDTQYF
TRBV7-9	-	-	TRBJ2-6	TGTGCCAGCAGCTTGCACACTCGGCCTGGGGCCAACGTCCTGACTTTC	CASSLHTRPGANVLTF
TRBV4-3	-	many	TRBJ2-3	TGCGCCAGCAGCCAAGAAGGAGCGAGGGCCCCAGATACGCAGTATTTT	CASSQEGARAPDTQYF
TRBV20-1	-	-	TRBJ2-1	TGCAGTGCCACCATATACGACATCGCCTACAATGAGCAGTTCTTC	CSATIYDIAYNEQFF
TRBV4-2	-	few	TRBJ2-4	TGTGCCAGCAGCCCGGTAATCGGGGGAGTGGATTTAGCCAAAAACATTCAGTACTTC	CASSPVIGGVDLAKNIQYF
TRBV5-1	TRBD2	-	TRBJ2-1	TGCGCCAGCAGACGCATAGCGGGAGGGCCCGATGAGCAGTTCTTC	CASRRIAGGPDEQFF
TRBV20-1	-	-	TRBJ2-2	TGCAGTGCTAGAGATGAATGGGGGGACAGCGGGAGTGACACCGGGGAGCTGTTTTTT	CSARDEWGDSGSDTGELFF
TRBV7-4	TRBD2	-	TRBJ2-3	TGTGCCTCCTGCCTCCTCGGACTAGCGGGAGCTCGGACAGATACGCAGTATTTT	CASCLLGLAGARTDTQYF
TRBV12-3/TRBV12-4	TRBD1	-	TRBJ2-2	TGTGCCAGCAGTCAGGGACAGATGACCGGGGAGCTGTTTTTT	CASSQGQMTGELFF
TRBV6-1	-	-	TRBJ2-2	TGTGCCAGCAACCCGAGGGGACCTACCACCCCCGGGGAGCTGTTTTTT	CASNPRGPTTPGELFF
TRBV7-3	-	-	TRBJ2-1	TGTGCCAGCAGCTTCGGGGCCGCGACGTACAATGAGCAGTTCTTC	CASSFGAATYNEQFF
TRBV10-3	-	few	TRBJ1-1	TGTGCCATCAGGGCAGCGAACACTGAAGCTTTCTTT	CAIRAANTEAFF
TRBV4-3	-	few	TRBJ2-3	TGCGCCAGCAGCCAAGGAGGCCATCCTAGCACAGATACGCAGTATTTT	CASSQGGHPSTDTQYF
TRBV12-3/TRBV12-4	TRBD2	-	TRBJ2-3	TGTGCCAGCAGTCCCGGGACTAGCGGGGTGGGAGATACGCAGTATTTT	CASSPGTSGVGDTQYF
TRBV27	TRBD2	few	TRBJ2-3	TGTGCCAGCAGTTTATGGCCTCTAGCGGGAGGGCGAGATACGCAGTATTTT	CASSLWPLAGGRDTQYF
TRBV5-1	-	few	TRBJ2-2	TGCGCCAGCAGCTTGGGCAACAGGTTCCCGAACACCGGGGAGCTGTTTTTT	CASSLGNRFPNTGELFF
TRBV13	TRBD2	-	TRBJ2-1	TGTGCCAGCAGCTTAGGCGGGAGGGCCCCCTACAATGAGCAGTTCTTC	CASSLGGRAPYNEQFF
TRBV15	-	once	TRBJ2-1	TGTGCCACCAGCACTAGACACAATGAGCAGTTCTTC	CATSTRHNEQFF
TRBV28	TRBD2	few	TRBJ2-7	TGTGCCAGCAGTTTAATTAGCGGGATTTACGAGCAGTACTTC	CASSLISGIYEQYF
TRBV5-5	TRBD1	-	TRBJ2-1	TGTGCCAGCAGCGGGGACAGGGGGTTTGTCAACAATGAGCAGTTCTTC	CASSGDRGFVNNEQFF
TRBV20-1	-	-	TRBJ2-1	TGCAGTGCTAGAGTGCTTTCCTCCTACAATGAGCAGTTCTTC	CSARVLSSYNEQFF
TRBV24-1	-	-	TRBJ2-1	TGTGCCACCAGTGATAATGGGAAGCAGTTCTTC	CATSDNGKQFF
TRBV5-1	-	-	TRBJ2-5	TGCGCCAGCAGCTTGGCCTGGACGGGCCGAGAGACCCAGTACTTC	CASSLAWTGRETQYF
TRBV5-1	-	few	TRBJ2-7	TGCGCCAGCAGCTACCGGATAGACTACGAGCAGTACTTC	CASSYRIDYEQYF
TRBV29-1	-	-	TRBJ2-3	TGCAGCGCAGACGGGGGAGATACGCAGTATTTT	CSADGGDTQYF
TRBV5-1	-	-	TRBJ2-3	TGCGCCAGCAGCTTGGCGGTCCCAGATACGCAGTATTTT	CASSLAVPDTQYF
TRBV24-1	TRBD2	-	TRBJ2-2	TGTGCCACCGCCGGGACTAGCGGGACCGCCTACGAGGGTTTAAGAACCGGGGAGCTGTTTTTT	CATAGTSGTAYEGLRTGELFF
TRBV6-7	TRBD2	-	TRBJ2-1	TGTGCGGCCAGTTACACCCGACTAGCGGGAAGTCTCCCCTACTCCTACAATGAGCAGTTCTTC	CAASYTRLAGSLPYSYNEQFF
TRBV5-1	-	many	TRBJ2-7	TGCGCCAGCAGCCCGGATAGTGGGTACGAGCAGTACTTC	CASSPDSGYEQYF